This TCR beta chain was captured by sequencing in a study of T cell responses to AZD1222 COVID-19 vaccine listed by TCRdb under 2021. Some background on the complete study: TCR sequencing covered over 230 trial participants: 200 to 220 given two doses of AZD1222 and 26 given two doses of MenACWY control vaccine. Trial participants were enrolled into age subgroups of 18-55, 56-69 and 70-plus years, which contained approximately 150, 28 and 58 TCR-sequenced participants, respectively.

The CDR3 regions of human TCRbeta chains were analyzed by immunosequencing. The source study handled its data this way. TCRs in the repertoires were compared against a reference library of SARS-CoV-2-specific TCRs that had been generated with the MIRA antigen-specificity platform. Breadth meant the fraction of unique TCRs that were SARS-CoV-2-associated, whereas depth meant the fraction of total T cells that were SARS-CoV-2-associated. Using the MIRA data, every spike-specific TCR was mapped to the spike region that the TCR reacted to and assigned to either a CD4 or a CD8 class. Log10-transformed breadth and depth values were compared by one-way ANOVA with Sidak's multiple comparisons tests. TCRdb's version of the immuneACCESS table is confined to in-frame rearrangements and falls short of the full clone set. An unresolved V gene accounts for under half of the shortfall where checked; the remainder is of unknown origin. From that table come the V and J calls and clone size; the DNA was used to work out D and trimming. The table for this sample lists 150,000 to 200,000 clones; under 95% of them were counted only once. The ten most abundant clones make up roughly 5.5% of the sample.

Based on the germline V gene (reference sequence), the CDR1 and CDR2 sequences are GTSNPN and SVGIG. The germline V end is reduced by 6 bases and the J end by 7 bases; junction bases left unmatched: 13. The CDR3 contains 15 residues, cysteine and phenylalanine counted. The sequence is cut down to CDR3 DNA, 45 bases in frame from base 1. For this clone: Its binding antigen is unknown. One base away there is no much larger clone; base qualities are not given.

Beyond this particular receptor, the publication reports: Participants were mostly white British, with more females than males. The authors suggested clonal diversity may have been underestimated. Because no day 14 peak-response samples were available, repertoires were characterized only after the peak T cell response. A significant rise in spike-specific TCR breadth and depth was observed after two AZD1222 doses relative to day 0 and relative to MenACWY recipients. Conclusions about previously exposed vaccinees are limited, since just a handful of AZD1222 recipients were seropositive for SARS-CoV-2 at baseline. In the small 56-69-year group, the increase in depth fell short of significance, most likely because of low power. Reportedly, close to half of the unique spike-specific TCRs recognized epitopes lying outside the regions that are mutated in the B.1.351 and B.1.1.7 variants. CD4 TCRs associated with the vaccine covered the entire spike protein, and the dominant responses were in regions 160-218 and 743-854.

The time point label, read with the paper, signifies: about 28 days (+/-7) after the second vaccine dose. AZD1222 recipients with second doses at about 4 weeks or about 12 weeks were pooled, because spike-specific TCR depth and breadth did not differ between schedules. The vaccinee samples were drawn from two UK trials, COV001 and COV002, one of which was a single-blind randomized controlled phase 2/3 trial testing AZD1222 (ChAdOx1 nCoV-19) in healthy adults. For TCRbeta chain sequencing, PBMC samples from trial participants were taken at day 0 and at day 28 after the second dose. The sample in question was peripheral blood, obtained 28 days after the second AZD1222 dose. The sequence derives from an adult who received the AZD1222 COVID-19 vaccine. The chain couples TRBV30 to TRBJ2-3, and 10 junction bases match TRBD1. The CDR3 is CACLRAGTGEYTQYF. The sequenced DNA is TGTGCCTGCCTGAGGGCGGGGACAGGGGAATATACGCAGTATTTT.